These T cell receptor beta chains were read from a single sample in a study of blood T cell repertoires in COVID-19. The method was immunoSEQ multiplex PCR; TCRdb's version includes in-frame clones alone and lacks a portion of them. The repertoire holds some 60,000 clones, with around 87% as singletons. Sample: peripheral blood. These receptors were collected from a human donor with active COVID-19. The donor label of this sample is uncertain. Each CDR3 is given with its conserved first and last residue. The order of the fields is J gene, clone size, D gene, V gene, CDR3 DNA, CDR3 protein. The D gene is left open where the match is weak. Only some rows state a clone size, as once, few, many or a class for expanded clones.

TRBJ2-1 . TRBD1 TRBV4-1 TGCGCCAGCAGCCCCGGGACAGGGGCCCTCAATGAGCAGTTCTTC CASSPGTGALNEQFF
TRBJ2-7 . . TRBV29-1 TGCAGCGCCGCCGGGATGAACTACGAGCAGTACTTC CSAAGMNYEQYF
TRBJ2-1 . . TRBV11-2 TGTGCCAGCAGCTCGGTGGGGCAGGGGAACAATGAGCAGTTCTTC CASSSVGQGNNEQFF
TRBJ2-5 . . TRBV7-9 TGTGCCAGCAGCTTAGGGGTTCGGGCCCAGTACTTC CASSLGVRAQYF
TRBJ1-1 . . TRBV7-3 TGTGCCAGCAGCTTACGCGGGTTCACTGAAGCTTTCTTT CASSLRGFTEAFF
TRBJ2-7 . . TRBV6-5 TGTGCCAGTAGTCAGGGATTCGAGCAGTACTTC CASSQGFEQYF
TRBJ2-5 . TRBD1 TRBV7-2 TGTGCCAGCAGTAGGGACAGGGGTACTTTCGGAGAAGAGACCCAGTACTTC CASSRDRGTFGEETQYF
TRBJ2-6 . . TRBV7-9 TGTGCCAGCAGCGCGGACAGATCTTCTGGGGCCAACGTCCTGACTTTC CASSADRSSGANVLTF
TRBJ1-1 . TRBD1 TRBV6-6 TGTGCCAGCAGTCGAACTCCTTACAGGGGAAGGGACACTGAAGCTTTCTTT CASSRTPYRGRDTEAFF
TRBJ2-5 . TRBD2 TRBV15 TGTGCCACCAGCAGAGATCCGGGGAGGGGGACTAGCGGGATCCAAGAGACCCAGTACTTC CATSRDPGRGTSGIQETQYF
TRBJ2-3 . . TRBV21-1 TGTGCCAGCAGTTTGGGGCGGTTATGCACAGATACGCAGTATTTT CASSLGRLCTDTQYF
TRBJ1-4 once . TRBV5-1 TGCGCCAGCAGCGCCGGACAGCTTCTGGCAACTAATGAAAAACTGTTTTTT CASSAGQLLATNEKLFF
TRBJ2-7 . TRBD2 TRBV6-6 TGTGCCAGCACTCTCGGGGAGGGTCCCGAGCAGTACTTC CASTLGEGPEQYF
TRBJ1-2 . TRBD1 TRBV25-1 TGTGCCAGCAGTGAACCGGGACAGGGGTTCCTTGGCTACACCTTC CASSEPGQGFLGYTF
TRBJ2-2 . . TRBV9 TGTGCCAGCAGCGCGTACACCGGGGAGCTGTTTTTT CASSAYTGELFF
TRBJ1-1 once . TRBV10-3 TGTGCCATCAGTGAGGGCAGTAGGAGCACTGAAGCTTTCTTT CAISEGSRSTEAFF
TRBJ1-1 once TRBD1 TRBV7-2 TGTGCCAGCAGCGCTAAGGGGGCAGGGCGGTCGGGCCGGGTCACTGAAGCTTTCTTT CASSAKGAGRSGRVTEAFF
TRBJ2-7 few . TRBV4-3 TGCGCCAGCAGCCAAGATATTCTAGCTGGGCGGGGCGAGCAGTACTTC CASSQDILAGRGEQYF
TRBJ2-7 . . TRBV4-1 TGCGCCAGCAGCCAACGAGTCTCCTACGAGCAGTACTTC CASSQRVSYEQYF
TRBJ2-4 once TRBD2 TRBV9 TGTGCCAGCAGCGTGACGGGAGGGGGAAACATTCAGTACTTC CASSVTGGGNIQYF
TRBJ2-3 . TRBD2 TRBV27 TGTGCCAGCAGTTTCTCGGCGGGAGAGGTAGGAGATACGCAGTATTTT CASSFSAGEVGDTQYF
TRBJ2-6 . . TRBV7-9 TGTGCCAGCAGACGTAATCCAGGGTACAATGGGGCCAACGTCCTGACTTTC CASRRNPGYNGANVLTF
TRBJ1-5 . . TRBV7-2 TGTGCCAGCAGCTTAGTTAATACCTATATGACCCAGCATTTT CASSLVNTYMTQHF
TRBJ1-4 . TRBD1 TRBV5-4 TGTGCCAGCAGCTGGGGACAGGGGGAGGAAAAACTGTTTTTT CASSWGQGEEKLFF
TRBJ1-1 . . TRBV4-2 TGTGCCAGCAGCCAAAAGAAGGCACAGCACATGAACACTGAAGCTTTCTTT CASSQKKAQHMNTEAFF
TRBJ1-1 . . TRBV18 TGTGCCAGCTCACCCGACAGAACAAACACTGAAGCTTTCTTT CASSPDRTNTEAFF